The 13 T cell receptor beta chains listed next were all sequenced from one sample in a study of cytomegalovirus exposure and HLA in healthy donors (dated by TCRdb to between 2016 and 2019). Libraries came from the immunoSEQ multiplex PCR assay. A mixture of 60 forward primers for TCR Vbeta segments and 13 reverse primers for TCR Jbeta segments was used in the multiplex PCR. Entries here come from immuneACCESS through TCRdb and include only in-frame sequences with V and J called. Some clones fail to appear in such tables; in the studies checked, an unresolved V gene covers under half of the shortfall, and the cause of the remainder is unknown. This sample is represented by 100,000 to 150,000 clones; less than 85% of them were singletons. 3% to 3.5% of the sample rests with the top ten. Specimen: PBMCs. The receptors originated from a male donor in good health and CMV-seronegative.

The J gene is TRBJ2-1, the V gene TRBV6-5; TRBD1 might be the D (6 bases). Germline assignment: CDR1 MNHEY and CDR2 SVGAGI. Trimming pared 4 bases from V and 6 bases from J, leaving 16 bases between. This CDR3 has 15 amino acids. CDR3 residues: CASSSTGPSSNEQFF. As DNA, the CDR3 is TGTGCCAGCAGTTCCACAGGGCCAAGTAGCAATGAGCAGTTCTTC.

The chain couples TRBV9 to TRBJ2-7; D not resolved. This CDR3 is built from 13 residues. Germline CDR1 reads SGDLS; CDR2 reads YYNGEE. The V end was cut by 3 bases, the J end by 0 bases, with 7 bases between. The CDR3 region is CASSGTSSYEQYF. The CDR3 nucleotides read TGTGCCAGCAGCGGCACAAGCTCCTACGAGCAGTACTTC.

The chain has TRBV16 and TRBJ1-2; 10 bases map to TRBD1. Germline-derived CDR1 and CDR2 are KGHSY and FQNENV. This CDR3 spans 16 amino acids. V gave up 7 bases and J gave up 3 bases; unmatched junction bases: 11. CDR3 in DNA: TGTGCCAGCACCATGCTGACAGGGGGCTTGGACTATGGCTACACCTTC. Its translation: CASTMLTGGLDYGYTF.

This chain joins TRBV6-5 and TRBJ2-7; D unresolved. V was cut by 0 bases and J by 0 bases, with 6 bases left in between. CDR3 length equals 14 residues. CDR1 is MNHEY and CDR2 is SVGAGI in the germline V gene. The CDR3 DNA is TGTGCCAGCAGTTACTCTCCCAACTCCTACGAGCAGTACTTC. Amino acid sequence: CASSYSPNSYEQYF.

The chain links TRBV9 to TRBJ2-5, with 8 bases matching TRBD2. V was pared by 3 bases and J by 2 bases, with 12 bases of the junction left unmatched. Per the germline V gene, CDR1 is SGDLS and CDR2 is YYNGEE. This CDR3 is 17 amino acids long. The DNA for the CDR3 is TGTGCCAGCAGCGGGGGCCTTAAAGCGGGGGATCAAGAGACCCAGTACTTC. Its protein product is CASSGGLKAGDQETQYF.

The genes are TRBV6-6 and TRBJ2-1; 10 bases match TRBD2. CDR1 is MNHNY, CDR2 SVGAGI, per germline (reference sequence). The CDR3 has 16 residues. Trimming removed 2 bases from V and 9 bases from J; junction bases left unmatched: 10. The DNA of the CDR3 is TGTGCCAGCAGTTACCTCGGAGCTAGCGGGAGTAGTGAGCAGTTCTTC. It specifies CASSYLGASGSSEQFF.

This rearrangement joins TRBV19 to TRBJ1-2; D unclear. Germline CDR1 reads LNHDA; CDR2 reads SQIVND (reference sequence). The V end lost 6 bases, the J end lost 5 bases, and 19 bases lay between the germline ends. The CDR3 is 15 amino acids. CDR3 nucleotides: TGTGCCAGTAGCCTCCCATCCCTGGACTTATATGGCTACACCTTC. Protein: CASSLPSLDLYGYTF.

The J gene is TRBJ2-7, the V gene TRBV21-1; the D call TRBD2 from the table was never checked on the DNA. TRBV21-1 is a pseudogene locus. This CDR3 comprises 12 residues. CDR3 region: CASKRDPREQYF. The CDR3 coding sequence is TGTGCCAGCAAGCGCGACCCCCGGGAGCAGTACTTC.

The count of this clone is one. The chain combines TRBV5-1 with TRBJ2-6, with D possibly matching TRBD1 (6 bases). The CDR3 is 17 amino acids. Germline CDR1 SGHRS, CDR2 YFSETQ. Trimming removed 4 bases at V and 1 base at J, with 15 bases between. The CDR3 coding sequence is TGCGCCAGCAGCAGCGAATCCCAGGGGTCTGGGGCCAACGTCCTGACTTTC. Translating gives CASSSESQGSGANVLTF. The complete variable domain, with remaining parts taken from reference TRBV5-1 and TRBJ2-6, reads KAGVTQTPRYLIKTRGQQVTLSCSPISGHRSVSWYQQTPGQGLQFLFEYFSETQRNKGNFPGRFSGRQFSNSRSEMNVSTLELGDSALYLCASSSESQGSGANVLTFGAGSRLTVL.

J is TRBJ1-5 and V is TRBV4-1; TRBD1 matches at 7 bases. CDR3 length equals 15 residues. The ends lost 4 bases at V and 4 bases at J; junction bases unmatched: 7. The germline CDR1 and CDR2 sequences are MGHRA and YSYEKL. The CDR3 reads CASSRDRDTNQPQHF. The CDR3, as DNA: TGCGCCAGCAGCCGAGACAGGGACACGAATCAGCCCCAGCATTTT.

This chain links TRBV5-1 with TRBJ2-3; possible D gene TRBD1, 6 bases. Germline V lookup: CDR1 SGHRS, CDR2 YFSETQ. This CDR3 is built from 14 residues. Trimming took 0 bases from V and 5 from J, leaving 10 bases between them. The DNA for the CDR3 is TGCGCCAGCAGCTTGGGAACAGGGAAAGATACGCAGTATTTT. This sequence encodes CASSLGTGKDTQYF. Variable domain in full (rest from reference TRBV5-1 and TRBJ2-3): KAGVTQTPRYLIKTRGQQVTLSCSPISGHRSVSWYQQTPGQGLQFLFEYFSETQRNKGNFPGRFSGRQFSNSRSEMNVSTLELGDSALYLCASSLGTGKDTQYFGPGTRLTVL.

The chain has TRBV7-2 and TRBJ2-6; D gene ambiguous. The V and J ends lost 5 bases and 2 bases respectively, with 4 bases between them. CDR3 length: 13 residues. CDR1 and CDR2 (germline): SGHTA, FQGNSA. The CDR3 nucleotides are TGTGCCAGCAGCCCCACTGGGGCCAACGTCCTGACTTTC. Its translation is CASSPTGANVLTF.

This clone has a handful of counts. This rearrangement joins TRBV5-4 to TRBJ2-7, with 8 nucleotides matching TRBD2. Losses at the gene ends were 2 bases for V and 2 bases for J; bases not matched to a gene: 6. The CDR3 sequence is 15 residues long. The germline gives CDR1 SGHNT, CDR2 YYREEE (reference sequence). The CDR3 is CASSFSGTRTYEQYF. The CDR3 bases are TGTGCCAGCAGCTTTAGCGGGACACGGACCTACGAGCAGTACTTC.